In its sample, the clone carrying this TCR beta chain was seen a few times. The data stem from a study of identical twins. TCRdb processed the 5' RACE reads anew with MiXCR; each CDR3 protein has one entry. This sample has a few hundred thousand distinct CDR3 sequences, with nearly 10% found just once. V lost 8 bases, J lost 4 bases, and 5 bases stayed unmatched. The CDR3 totals 13 residues. Germline assignment: CDR1 SGHTA and CDR2 FQGNSA. The donors were all healthy and Caucasian. Separately, the same data were catalogued under a study of yellow fever vaccine responses in identical twins.

Source material: PBMCs. This sequence joins TRBV7-2 and TRBJ2-1; 7 bases agree with TRBD2. This sequence was found in a woman younger than 30 in good health. This chain's CDR3 is CASLTSRYNEQFF. The CDR3 region has the DNA TGTGCCAGCCTGACTAGCAGGTACAATGAGCAGTTCTTC.